This T cell receptor beta chain was sequenced for a study of cytomegalovirus exposure and HLA in healthy donors. A multiplex PCR was run with 60 Vbeta primers and 13 Jbeta primers. TCRdb keeps only in-frame clones here, not all; method: immunoSEQ multiplex PCR. The sample has tens of thousands of clones; less than 70% are singletons. V shed 0 bases and J shed 2 bases, with 13 bases lying between them. The CDR3 runs 16 residues. CDR1 SGDLS and CDR2 YYNGEE come from the germline V gene. This sequence was found in a man aged 45-65 years in good health and CMV-seropositive. The chain employs TRBV9 and TRBJ2-3; no clear D. Sequenced material: PBMCs. CDR3 bases: TGTGCCAGCAGCGTAGGAAGCGCGTCTCACACAGATACGCAGTATTTT. It translates to CASSVGSASHTDTQYF.